The entry below describes one T cell receptor (beta chain). What it recognizes is unknown. The data belong to a study of metastatic and nonmetastatic thyroid tumors. Study-level information: Comparison of repertoires was carried out across blood and tumor or nodule tissue from malignant and benign thyroid patients.

Study results and caveats: Malignant tumors reportedly showed significantly higher TCR beta diversity than benign nodules in both blood and tumor.

Original processing notes: CDR3 was compared across clinicopathological groups, and the resulting differences were used to build a distant-metastasis classifier for papillary thyroid cancer. MiXCR re-clonotyped the PCR reads for TCRdb. In this record, the V and J calls reflect TCRdb's handling and not the investigators' own analysis. The table has around 28,000 clones, more than 25% seen once. Every patient underwent thyroid surgery untreated. The receptor was derived from a female donor with papillary thyroid cancer or a benign thyroid nodule (not recorded which). Some clones in this sample may be carry-over from other donors' samples. The sequencing input was blood.

CDR3 sequence: CASSPRTSGPRDEQFF. CDR3 DNA: TGTGCCAGCAGTCCACGGACTAGCGGCCCAAGGGATGAGCAGTTCTTC. This rearrangement joins TRBV6-4 to TRBJ2-1; 10 positions agree with TRBD2. The ends lost 5 bases at V and 8 bases at J; junction bases unmatched: 12. Germline values: CDR1 MRHNA, CDR2 SNTAGT. The CDR3 contains 16 residues.